This T cell receptor (beta chain) was identified in a study of Graves' ophthalmopathy and Graves' hyperthyroidism. Overall study: The study drew peripheral blood at initial diagnosis, before any treatment.

This clonotype was detected many times. This CDR3 contains 16 residues. V gave up 3 bases and J gave up 5 bases, with 20 bases separating them. The germline V gene encodes CDR1 SGHTS and CDR2 YDEGEE. A duration under 3 months, NOSPECS ≥4, CAS ≥3 and moderate-to-severe activity characterized the donors with ophthalmopathy. The PBMCs had their origin in less than 13 ml of fresh peripheral blood. Amplified material comprised TCR beta CDR3 regions derived from RNA transcripts. First-round RT-PCR with HTBI primers preceded a second-round multiplex PCR. TCRdb called the multiplex PCR reads again in MiXCR, with one record for every CDR3 protein. The sample yields 300,000 or so distinct CDR3 sequences, roughly 17% seen once.

Sequencing was done on a sample of peripheral blood. This clonotype was sampled from an adult man with Graves' ophthalmopathy. The chain links TRBV5-8 to TRBJ1-2; D is ambiguous. The CDR3 loop is CASSSQTDPKGYGYTF. The DNA of the CDR3 is TGTGCCAGCAGCTCCCAGACCGACCCCAAAGGGTATGGCTACACCTTC.